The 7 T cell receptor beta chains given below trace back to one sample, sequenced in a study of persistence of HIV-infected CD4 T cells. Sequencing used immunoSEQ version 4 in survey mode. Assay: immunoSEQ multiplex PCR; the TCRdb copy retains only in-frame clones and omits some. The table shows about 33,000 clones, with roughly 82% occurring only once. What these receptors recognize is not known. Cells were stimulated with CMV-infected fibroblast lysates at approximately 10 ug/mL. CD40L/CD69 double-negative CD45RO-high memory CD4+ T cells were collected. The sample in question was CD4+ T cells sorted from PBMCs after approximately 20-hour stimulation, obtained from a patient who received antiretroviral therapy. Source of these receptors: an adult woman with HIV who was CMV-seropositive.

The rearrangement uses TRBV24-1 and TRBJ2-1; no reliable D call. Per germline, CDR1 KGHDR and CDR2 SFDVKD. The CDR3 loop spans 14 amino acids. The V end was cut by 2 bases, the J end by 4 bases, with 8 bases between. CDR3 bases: TGTGCCACCAGTGATTCCCTCGGGTACAATGAGCAGTTCTTC. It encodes CATSDSLGYNEQFF.

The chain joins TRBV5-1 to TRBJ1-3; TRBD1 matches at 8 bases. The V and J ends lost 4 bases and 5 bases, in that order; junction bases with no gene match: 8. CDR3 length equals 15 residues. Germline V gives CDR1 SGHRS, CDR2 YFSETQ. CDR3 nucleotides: TGCGCCAGCAGCCCTGGACAGGGAAATAGAAACACCATATATTTT. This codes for CASSPGQGNRNTIYF.

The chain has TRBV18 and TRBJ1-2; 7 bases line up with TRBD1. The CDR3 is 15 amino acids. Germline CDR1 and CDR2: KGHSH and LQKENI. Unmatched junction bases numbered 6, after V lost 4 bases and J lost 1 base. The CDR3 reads CASSRGTDVNYGYTF. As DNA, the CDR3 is TGTGCCAGCTCACGGGGGACAGACGTTAACTATGGCTACACCTTC.

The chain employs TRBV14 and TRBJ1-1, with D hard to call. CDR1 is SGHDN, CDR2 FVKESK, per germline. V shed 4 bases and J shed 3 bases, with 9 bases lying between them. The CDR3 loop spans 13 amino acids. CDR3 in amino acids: CASSLFGDTEAFF. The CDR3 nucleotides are TGTGCCAGCAGCCTTTTTGGAGACACTGAAGCTTTCTTT.

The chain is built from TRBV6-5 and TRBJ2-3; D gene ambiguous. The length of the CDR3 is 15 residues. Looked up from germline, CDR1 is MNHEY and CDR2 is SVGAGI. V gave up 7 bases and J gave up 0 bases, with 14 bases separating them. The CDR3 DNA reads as TGTGCCAGCACCGGAACAAGATCTAGCACAGATACGCAGTATTTT. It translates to CASTGTRSSTDTQYF.

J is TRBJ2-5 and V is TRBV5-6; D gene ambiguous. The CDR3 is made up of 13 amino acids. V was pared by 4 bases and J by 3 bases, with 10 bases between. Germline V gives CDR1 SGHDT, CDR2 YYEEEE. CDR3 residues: CASSGISEETQYF. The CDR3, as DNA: TGTGCCAGCAGCGGAATATCCGAAGAGACCCAGTACTTC.

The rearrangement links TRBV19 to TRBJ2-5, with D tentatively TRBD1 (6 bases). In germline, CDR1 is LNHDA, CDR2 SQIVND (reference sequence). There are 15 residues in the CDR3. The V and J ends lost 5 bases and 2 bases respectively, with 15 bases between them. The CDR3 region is CASSSLTGIQETQYF. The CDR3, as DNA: TGTGCCAGTAGTTCCCTGACAGGTATTCAAGAGACCCAGTACTTC.